This is a list of T cell receptor beta chains from one sample in a study of shared clonotypes between healthy human individuals. Produced via immunoSEQ multiplex PCR; TCRdb's table is partial and in-frame only. Here the sample spans more than 550,000 clones, just under 75% being singletons. The sequenced material came from memory CD4+ T cells sorted from blood. The receptors originated from a woman aged 25-40 years in good health. Both conserved end residues are part of each CDR3. The order of the fields is clone size, V gene, D gene, J gene, CDR3 DNA, CDR3 protein. The D gene is left open where the match is weak. Size values are once, few and many counts, or a class for expanded clones, and some rows have none.

>-|TRBV4-1|-|TRBJ1-2
TGCGCCAGCAGCCAAGAGTGGGCTGGGTATGGCTACACCTTC
CASSQEWAGYGYTF
>-|TRBV10-3|-|TRBJ1-5
TGTGCCATCAGTCGGGACGGTAGCAATCAGCCCCAGCATTTT
CAISRDGSNQPQHF
>-|TRBV25-1|TRBD2|TRBJ2-2
TGTGCCAGCAGTGATCCGGGACTAGCGGGCGAGAACACCGGGGAGCTGTTTTTT
CASSDPGLAGENTGELFF
>-|TRBV28|-|TRBJ2-6
TGTGCCAGCTCCGGGGACGGATCCTTTTCCGGGGCCAACGTCCTGACTTTC
CASSGDGSFSGANVLTF
>few|TRBV6-6|-|TRBJ2-1
TGTGCCAGCAGTTCGTGGGACGGCAATGAGCAGTTCTTC
CASSSWDGNEQFF
>-|TRBV6-5|-|TRBJ1-1
TGTGCCAGCAGGTACACAGGGAGCACTGAAGCTTTCTTT
CASRYTGSTEAFF
>-|TRBV2|TRBD2|TRBJ2-7
TGTGCCGGAAGCGGGAGGGCTAATCTCGAGCAGTACTTC
CAGSGRANLEQYF
>many|TRBV25-1|-|TRBJ2-7
TGTGCCAGCGGGACTGGAACCTACGAGCAGTACTTC
CASGTGTYEQYF
>-|TRBV15|TRBD2|TRBJ2-1
TGTGCCACCAGCAGTGGGGAGGGTAGTTTTAGCTCCTACAATGAGCAGTTCTTC
CATSSGEGSFSSYNEQFF
>once|TRBV7-2|-|TRBJ1-4
TGTGCCAGCAGCTTAGATCCAACTGTGGAAAAACTGTTTTTT
CASSLDPTVEKLFF
>-|TRBV5-6|-|TRBJ2-1
TGTGCCAGCAGCTTGGATCTCGGACCCTACAATGAGCAGTTCTTC
CASSLDLGPYNEQFF
>once|TRBV7-2|TRBD2|TRBJ2-3
TGTGCCAGCAGCCAGGGGGGGACTAGCGGGATAGATACGCAGTATTTT
CASSQGGTSGIDTQYF
>-|TRBV6-1|TRBD1|TRBJ2-7
TGTGCCAGCAGCGCAGCCGGGACAGTATCCTACGAGCAGTACTTC
CASSAAGTVSYEQYF
>once|TRBV6-1|TRBD1|TRBJ2-7
TGTGCCAGCCAGCGGGACAGGGGGCCCTACGAGCAGTACTTC
CASQRDRGPYEQYF
>-|TRBV2|TRBD2|TRBJ2-1
TGTGCCAGCACCCGGACTAGCGGGAGGGGGGTAAATGAGCAGTTCTTC
CASTRTSGRGVNEQFF
>-|TRBV5-1|-|TRBJ2-7
TGCGCCAGCAGCTTGGCCGCAGGGTCCTACGAGCAGTACTTC
CASSLAAGSYEQYF
>-|TRBV9|-|TRBJ2-3
TGTGCCAGCAGCACCACTTCACAGTCAACTTGGACAGATACGCAGTATTTT
CASSTTSQSTWTDTQYF
>many|TRBV28|TRBD2|TRBJ2-3
TGTGCCAGCAGCGCACCGGGACTAGCGGGTCGCACAGATATGCAGTATTTT
CASSAPGLAGRTDMQYF
>-|TRBV27|-|TRBJ1-1
TGTGCCAGCAGTTCAAGCCCACCGCGGGACTCTGAAGCTTTCTTT
CASSSSPPRDSEAFF
>-|TRBV7-9|-|TRBJ2-3
TGTGCCAGCAGCTTAGGCGCAAAGGGGCAGTATTTT
CASSLGAKGQYF
>-|TRBV4-1|-|TRBJ2-3
TGCGCCAGCAGCCAAGACGGGGGCAGTTTTCAGAGTACGCAGTATTTT
CASSQDGGSFQSTQYF
>-|TRBV6-6|-|TRBJ1-5
TGTGCCAGCAGTCCTCCAGGGTTGAATCAGCCCCAGCATTTT
CASSPPGLNQPQHF
>-|TRBV27|TRBD1|TRBJ2-2
TGTGCCAGCTATCCCCGGGACAGATTTTACACCGGGGAGCTGTTTTTT
CASYPRDRFYTGELFF
>-|TRBV18|-|TRBJ1-1
TGTGCCAGCTCGCCAACTCAGGGTAGGAAGACTGAAGCTTTCTTT
CASSPTQGRKTEAFF
>-|TRBV7-8|-|TRBJ1-1
TGTGCCAGCAGCTTAGTCAGGACAGCGACTGAAGCTTTCTTT
CASSLVRTATEAFF
>few|TRBV10-1|TRBD2|TRBJ2-7
TGCGCCAGCAGTGAGAGTAGCGGGATCTCCTACGAGCAGTACTTC
CASSESSGISYEQYF
>once|TRBV6-4|-|TRBJ2-1
TGTGCCAGCAGCGGGTATAACAATGAGCAGTTCTTC
CASSGYNNEQFF
>-|TRBV19|-|TRBJ2-3
TGTGCCAGTAGTATGGTCACCTCTTACACAGATACGCAGTATTTT
CASSMVTSYTDTQYF
>-|TRBV7-6|-|TRBJ2-7
TGTGCCAGCAGCTTAGCGCCAGCATACGAGCAGTACTTC
CASSLAPAYEQYF
>few|TRBV27|-|TRBJ2-2
TGTGCCAGCACGTCCGGGTTCACCGGGGAGCTGTTTTTT
CASTSGFTGELFF
>-|TRBV11-2|-|TRBJ2-7
TGTGCCAGCAGCTTATCATCCTACGAGCAGTACTTC
CASSLSSYEQYF
>-|TRBV5-7|TRBD2|TRBJ2-7
TGTGCCAGCAGCCCTAGCGGGAGCCCTTCCTACGAGCAGTACTTC
CASSPSGSPSYEQYF
>-|TRBV14|TRBD2|TRBJ2-1
TGTGCCAGCAGTACGGTAGCGGGTGTCTACAATGAGCAGTTCTTC
CASSTVAGVYNEQFF
>-|TRBV10-1|TRBD2|TRBJ2-4
TGCGCCAGCAGTGGGACTAGCGGTTTAGCCAAAAACATTCAGTACTTC
CASSGTSGLAKNIQYF
>-|TRBV25-1|-|TRBJ2-7
TGTGCCAGCAGCCCAAAGGGGGAGGGATCCTACGAGCAGTACTTC
CASSPKGEGSYEQYF
>-|TRBV10-3|TRBD1|TRBJ2-7
TGTGCCATCCTTGATAGGGACAGGGGCTCCTACGAGCAGTACTTC
CAILDRDRGSYEQYF
>-|TRBV7-3|-|TRBJ1-1
TGTGCCAGCAGCTCGGGGGCAAACACTGAAGCTTTCTTT
CASSSGANTEAFF
>-|TRBV10-2|TRBD1|TRBJ1-2
TGCGCCAGCGGGGACAGGGGTGGCTATGGCTACACCTTC
CASGDRGGYGYTF
>-|TRBV28|TRBD1|TRBJ1-2
TGTGCCAGCAGTAACCGGGACAGGGGAAAATCTAACTATGGCTACACCTTC
CASSNRDRGKSNYGYTF
>-|TRBV23-1|TRBD2|TRBJ2-7
TGCGCCAGCAGTCAACTGGGGGGGAGCTACGAGCAGTACTTC
CASSQLGGSYEQYF
>-|TRBV9|-|TRBJ2-3
TGTGCCAGCAGCGTAGATGGTAGCACAGATACGCAGTATTTT
CASSVDGSTDTQYF
>few|TRBV5-1|-|TRBJ2-1
TGCGCCAGCAGCTTGGCTCCGGACGGCCTAAAATTCTTC
CASSLAPDGLKFF
>-|TRBV11-3|-|TRBJ2-3
TGTGCCAGCAGCTTGGGTCGGAATACGCAGTATTTT
CASSLGRNTQYF
>-|TRBV9|TRBD1|TRBJ2-5
TGTGCCAGCAGCGTAGGGGACAGTCTAATAGAGACCCAGTACTTC
CASSVGDSLIETQYF
>-|TRBV11-2|-|TRBJ2-7
TGTGCCAGCAGCTTAGTGAAGGACCTCGGGGAGCAGTACTTC
CASSLVKDLGEQYF
>-|TRBV28|TRBD2|TRBJ2-2
TGTGCCAGCAGTTTACTAGCGGGAGGGGCCGGGGAGCTGTTTTTT
CASSLLAGGAGELFF
>-|TRBV21-1|-|TRBJ1-1
TGTGCCAGCAGCAAGGTCCTCCGGGACCCTGAAGCTTTCTTT
CASSKVLRDPEAFF
>few|TRBV5-4|-|TRBJ1-2
TGTGCCAGCAGCCCTTCTCTGGACGGCGACTATGGCTACACCTTC
CASSPSLDGDYGYTF
>-|TRBV19|TRBD1|TRBJ2-7
TGTGCCAGTACCCCCGGGACAGGGAGGCCCGAGCAGTACTTC
CASTPGTGRPEQYF
>-|TRBV7-9|-|TRBJ1-1
TGTGCCAGCAGCTTAGGAGGGGCACCTGAAGCTTTCTTT
CASSLGGAPEAFF
>-|TRBV6-6|-|TRBJ1-5
TGTGCCAGCAGTTTTAAGAATCAGCCCCAGCATTTT
CASSFKNQPQHF
>-|TRBV4-1|-|TRBJ1-2
TGCGCCAGCAGCCAAGGGGTAACCCGCCGTAACTATGGCTACACCTTC
CASSQGVTRRNYGYTF
>-|TRBV2|TRBD2|TRBJ2-5
TGTGCCAGCAGTGCCCGACTAGCGGGAGTCGAGACCCAGTACTTC
CASSARLAGVETQYF
>-|TRBV28|-|TRBJ2-3
TGTGCCAGCAGCATCCGGAACACAGATACGCAGTATTTT
CASSIRNTDTQYF
>-|TRBV18|TRBD1|TRBJ1-1
TGTGCCAGCTCACCCCGGACAGGGGAGAAAGCTTTCTTT
CASSPRTGEKAFF
>-|TRBV5-1|TRBD2|TRBJ2-7
TGCGCCAGCAGCTTGAGCGGGGGAGCGTCCTACGAGCAGTACTTC
CASSLSGGASYEQYF
>few|TRBV5-4|-|TRBJ1-1
TGTGCCAGCAGCTTGGCCCTAGGGACTGAAGCTTTCTTT
CASSLALGTEAFF
>-|TRBV18|TRBD2|TRBJ2-4
TGTGCCAGCTCCAGCCGGGAGGGGATAGCCAAAAACATTCAGTACTTC
CASSSREGIAKNIQYF
>many|TRBV29-1|-|TRBJ2-7
TGCAGCGCAGGACAGCTATCCTACGAGCAGTACTTC
CSAGQLSYEQYF
>-|TRBV7-9|-|TRBJ2-1
TGTGCCAGCAGCTCGACGGGCCAGTACGAGGGAGGCTGGTTCTTC
CASSSTGQYEGGWFF